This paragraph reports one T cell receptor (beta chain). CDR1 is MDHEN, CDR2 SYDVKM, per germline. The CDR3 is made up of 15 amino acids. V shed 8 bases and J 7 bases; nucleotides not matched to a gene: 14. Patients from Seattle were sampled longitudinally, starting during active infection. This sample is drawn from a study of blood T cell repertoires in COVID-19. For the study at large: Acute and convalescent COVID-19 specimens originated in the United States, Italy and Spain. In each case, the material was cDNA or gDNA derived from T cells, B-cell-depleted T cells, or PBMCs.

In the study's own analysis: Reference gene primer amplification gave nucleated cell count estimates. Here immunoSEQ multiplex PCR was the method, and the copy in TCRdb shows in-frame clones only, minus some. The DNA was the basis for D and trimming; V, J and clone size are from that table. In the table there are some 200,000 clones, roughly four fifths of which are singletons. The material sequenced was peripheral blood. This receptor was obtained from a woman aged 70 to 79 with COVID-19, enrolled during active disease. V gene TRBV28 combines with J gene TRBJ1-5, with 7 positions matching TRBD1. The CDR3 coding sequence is TGTGCCAGCCCATTCCGGGACAGATCGCTCCAGCCCCAGCATTTT. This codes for CASPFRDRSLQPQHF.